These T cell receptor beta chains were read from a single sample in a study of tumor T cells in aggressive B-cell lymphoma. The assay was immunoSEQ multiplex PCR, and TCRdb's table has in-frame clones only and misses some. Of thousands of clones in the sample, approximately 93% were seen once. Source material: tumor tissue. Receptor source: an adult with diffuse large B cell lymphoma. CDR3s include the opening cysteine and the closing phenylalanine or tryptophan. The order of the fields is clone size, J gene, V gene, D gene, CDR3 protein, CDR3 DNA. The D gene is left open where the match is weak. The listing skips clone size in some rows; elsewhere it reads once, few, many or a size class.

. | TRBJ1-1 | TRBV14 | . | CASSQRTELTEAFF | TGTGCCAGCAGCCAAAGAACAGAACTCACTGAAGCTTTCTTT
. | TRBJ2-3 | TRBV4-1 | TRBD2 | CASSILSGGSTDTQYF | TGCGCCAGCAGCATCCTAAGCGGGGGTAGCACAGATACGCAGTATTTT
. | TRBJ1-5 | TRBV7-2 | . | CASSFQTGNQPQHF | TGTGCCAGCAGCTTTCAAACAGGCAATCAGCCCCAGCATTTT
. | TRBJ2-7 | TRBV4-2 | . | CASSQGGTGSWYEQYF | TGTGCCAGCAGCCAAGGAGGCACGGGTTCGTGGTACGAGCAGTACTTC
. | TRBJ1-1 | TRBV12-5 | TRBD1 | CASGTRTGPNTEAFF | TGTGCTAGTGGTACCCGGACAGGGCCGAACACTGAAGCTTTCTTT
. | TRBJ2-3 | TRBV29-1 | TRBD2 | CSVTASGGLDTQYF | TGCAGCGTTACCGCTAGCGGGGGGCTGGATACGCAGTATTTT
. | TRBJ1-2 | TRBV10-3 | TRBD1 | CAISAQGARVAGYTF | TGTGCCATCAGCGCACAGGGGGCGCGGGTGGCTGGCTACACCTTC
. | TRBJ1-2 | TRBV6-6 | TRBD1 | CASREGAQGYGYTF | TGTGCCAGCAGGGAGGGGGCTCAAGGCTATGGCTACACCTTC
. | TRBJ1-1 | TRBV6-5 | . | CASRLWDMVNTEAFF | TGTGCCAGCAGGTTATGGGACATGGTTAACACTGAAGCTTTCTTT
. | TRBJ1-1 | TRBV5-4 | TRBD1 | CASSRGTVMNTEAFF | TGTGCCAGCAGCCGAGGGACAGTTATGAACACTGAAGCTTTCTTT
. | TRBJ1-2 | TRBV9 | . | CASSVGPPAPGGYTF | TGTGCCAGCAGCGTAGGGCCCCCGGCGCCGGGGGGCTACACCTTC
. | TRBJ2-3 | TRBV7-2 | TRBD2 | CASSLRAGGARTDTQYF | TGTGCCAGCAGCTTAAGAGCGGGGGGCGCCCGCACAGATACGCAGTATTTT
. | TRBJ1-3 | TRBV5-1 | TRBD1 | CASSPRTGEGNTIYF | TGCGCCAGCAGCCCCAGGACAGGGGAGGGAAACACCATATATTTT
. | TRBJ2-7 | TRBV27 | . | CASSVEVGSSYEQYF | TGTGCCAGCTCAGTAGAGGTTGGGAGCTCCTACGAGCAGTACTTC
. | TRBJ2-7 | TRBV27 | TRBD2 | CASSFGLAGYEQYF | TGTGCCAGCAGTTTCGGACTAGCGGGGTACGAGCAGTACTTC
. | TRBJ1-1 | TRBV4-3 | . | CASSSHLRGAEAFF | TGCGCCAGCAGCTCACACCTCAGGGGAGCTGAAGCTTTCTTT
. | TRBJ2-5 | TRBV7-3 | . | CASSLTSGGETQYF | TGTGCCAGCAGCTTAACTTCGGGCGGGGAGACCCAGTACTTC
few | TRBJ2-3 | TRBV9 | . | CASSAPPGQPITDTQYF | TGTGCCAGCAGCGCCCCTCCAGGACAGCCGATTACAGATACGCAGTATTTT
. | TRBJ2-1 | TRBV4-3 | TRBD1 | CASSQGDRHYNEQFF | TGCGCCAGCAGCCAAGGGGACAGGCACTACAATGAGCAGTTCTTC
. | TRBJ2-7 | TRBV19 | TRBD1 | CASSPDRVQERYF | TGTGCCAGTAGCCCCGACAGGGTGCAAGAGCGGTACTTC
once | TRBJ1-4 | TRBV20-1 | . | CSARREKLFF | TGCAGTGCCCGGCGGGAAAAACTGTTTTTT
. | TRBJ2-1 | TRBV4-2 | . | CASSQALNEQFF | TGTGCCAGCAGCCAAGCCCTGAATGAGCAGTTCTTC
once | TRBJ1-1 | TRBV5-8 | . | CASSLELGTLNTEAFF | TGTGCCAGCAGCTTAGAACTCGGGACATTAAACACTGAAGCTTTCTTT